This TCR beta chain appears in the sequencing data of a study of blood T cells in healthy people across ages. Study findings and constraints: Long-lived and aged donors differed, with more naive CD4+ cells and higher diversity in the long-lived.

In regard to this clonotype: What it binds is not known.

PCR was performed a second time for roughly 7 to 12 cycles using a sample-barcoded 5' primer and a J-beta primer mix. A single record per CDR3 protein comes from TCRdb applying MiXCR to the 5' RACE reads. In the table there are roughly 700,000 distinct CDR3 sequences, around half of which are singletons. Material for sequencing was blood. This receptor was obtained from a woman aged 55-69 years in good health.

DNA for the CDR3: TGTGCCAGCAGCTTTTCTAGATATAGCACAGATACGCAGTATTTT. Its protein is CASSFSRYSTDTQYF. The V call is TRBV5-6, the J call TRBJ2-3; D is undetermined. Germline V CDR1 and CDR2: SGHDT, YYEEEE. V gave up 2 bases and J gave up 0 bases, with 10 bases separating them. The CDR3 covers 15 residues.